The T cell receptor (beta chain) under discussion was sequenced for a study of shared clonotypes between healthy human individuals. This CDR3 comprises 15 residues. The germline V gene has CDR1 SGHNT and CDR2 YYREEE (reference sequence). V was clipped by 6 bases and J by 6 bases; unmatched bases: 11. Profiled with immunoSEQ multiplex PCR; TCRdb holds only in-frame clones, not every one. The sample holds approximately 500,000 clones; about 95% are singletons and the top ten take under 0.06%. V gene TRBV5-4 combines with J gene TRBJ2-3, with 9 bases that match TRBD2. The sequenced sample was naive CD4+ T cells sorted from blood. Described subset: CD45RA+ positively selected. The clonotype was recovered from a woman in her twenties or thirties in good health. DNA for the CDR3: TGTGCCAGCACCCGGGGGGCTAGCGGGGAGGATACGCAGTATTTT. It yields the protein CASTRGASGEDTQYF. Variable domain in full (rest from reference TRBV5-4 and TRBJ2-3): ETGVTQSPTHLIKTRGQQVTLRCSSQSGHNTVSWYQQALGQGPQFIFQYYREEENGRGNFPPRFSGLQFPNYSSELNVNALELDDSALYLCASTRGASGEDTQYFGPGTRLTVL.